This entry describes one TCR beta chain. Its matching antigen is unknown. Amplification used 60 Vbeta primers and 13 Jbeta primers. The assay was immunoSEQ multiplex PCR, and TCRdb's table has in-frame clones only and misses some. The repertoire holds more than 150,000 clones, with 65% to 85% as singletons. The CDR3 is made up of 15 amino acids. V was shortened by 3 bases and J by 0 bases, with 9 bases between the two germline ends. Germline assignment: CDR1 MNHEY and CDR2 SMNVEV (reference sequence). This sample is drawn from a study of cytomegalovirus exposure and HLA in healthy donors. Study-wide findings and caveats: An ancestry cluster, one associated with Asian ancestry, reportedly showed fewer N-insertions than the approximately 670-donor mean in a later analysis. Most of the TCR beta V segments (in an earlier analysis) were productive either about 87% or about 30% of the time.

The clonotype originates from a man aged 45-65 years in good health and CMV-seropositive. The specimen was PBMCs. The chain uses TRBV27 and TRBJ1-5, with D unresolved. As DNA, the CDR3 is TGTGCCAGCAGTTTGGGCGGGGTTAGCAATCAGCCCCAGCATTTT. Encoded protein: CASSLGGVSNQPQHF.